The 15 T cell receptor beta chains below all came from one sample that was sequenced in a study of T cell repertoires in cytomegalovirus infection. TCRdb itself ran the reads through MiXCR, one entry per CDR3 protein. The sample holds approximately 500,000 distinct CDR3 sequences, 15% to 20% seen once. Sequencing used CD8+ T cells from PBMCs. These TCRs come from a human donor in good health (CMV status not recorded). Some clones in this sample may be carry-over from other donors' samples.

This clonotype was detected many times. The chain recombines TRBV7-2 with TRBJ1-2; 9 nucleotides align to TRBD1. The CDR3 is 17 amino acids. The V and J ends lost 5 bases and 5 bases, in that order; junction bases with no gene match: 15. Germline CDR1 SGHTA, CDR2 FQGNSA. The CDR3: CASSPYPQGAGRYGYTF. CDR3 coding DNA: TGTGCCAGCAGCCCTTACCCACAGGGGGCGGGGAGATATGGCTACACCTTC.

Notes on this clonotype: This may be a read error: a much more frequent sequence differs by one nucleotide. The chain uses TRBV7-9 and TRBJ1-4; 7 bases match TRBD1. Germline V gives CDR1 SEHNR, CDR2 FQNEAQ (reference sequence). Trimming removed 8 bases from V and 7 bases from J; junction bases left unmatched: 4. This CDR3 has 12 residues. The CDR3 nucleotides read TGTGCCAGCGGAGGGGACAGTGAAAAACTGTTTTTT. Translating gives CASGGDSEKLFF.

This rearrangement joins TRBV28 to TRBJ1-2; a weak D match, TRBD1 (5 bases). The germline V and J ends were trimmed by 3 bases and 8 bases, with 28 bases remaining between them. This CDR3 has 18 amino acids. The germline V gene has CDR1 MDHEN and CDR2 SYDVKM. In nucleotides, the CDR3 is TGTGCCAGCAGTTTTGCAACCTACACATTACAGGTTCCGGGAGGCTACACCTTC. Residues: CASSFATYTLQVPGGYTF.

V gene TRBV2 combines with J gene TRBJ1-2, with D possibly TRBD1 on 6 matching bases. The V and J ends lost 7 bases and 8 bases respectively, with 14 bases between them. CDR1 SNHLY and CDR2 FYNNEI come from the germline V gene. This CDR3 comprises 12 residues. The CDR3 loop is CASIDAGEGYTF. The CDR3 coding sequence is TGTGCCAGCATTGACGCAGGGGAAGGCTACACCTTC. Looking up the rest from reference TRBV2 and TRBJ1-2 gives the full variable domain: EPEVTQTPSHQVTQMGQEVILRCVPISNHLYFYWYRQILGQKVEFLVSFYNNEISEKSEIFDDQFSVERPDGSNFTLKIRSTKLEDSAMYFCASIDAGEGYTFGSGTRLTVV.

For this clonotype: One junction end disagrees with the germline gene, perhaps due to a read error. The V and J genes are TRBV5-4 and TRBJ2-1, with 7 bases aligning to TRBD2. CDR1 is SGHNT, CDR2 YYREEE, per germline (reference sequence). The CDR3 runs to 14 residues. This CDR3 is CASSIGGSYIEQFF. CDR3 DNA sequence: TGTGCCAGCAGTATCGGGGGGTCCTACATTGAGCAGTTCTTC.

This clonotype showed up just a few times. The chain carries TRBV27 and TRBJ2-2; tentatively, D is TRBD2 (5 bases). Germline lookup yields CDR1 MNHEY and CDR2 SMNVEV (reference sequence). V lost 2 bases and J lost 9, with 16 bases in between. This CDR3 is built from 15 residues. CDR3 amino acids: CASSLSIVGSRELFF. The DNA for the CDR3 is TGTGCCAGCAGTTTAAGCATTGTGGGGAGCAGGGAGCTGTTTTTT.

In regard to this clonotype: The junction and the germline gene differ at one end; a read error may be behind it. This sequence joins TRBV9 and TRBJ2-7; TRBD2 is a possible D gene (6 bases). There are 13 residues in the CDR3. Germline V gene data show CDR1 as SGDLS and CDR2 as YYNGEE. This CDR3 reads CASSVGQSGEPYF. The CDR3, as DNA: TGTGCCAGCAGCGTAGGACAATCGGGAGAGCCGTACTTC.

Concerning this clonotype itself: This may be a read error: a much more frequent sequence differs by one nucleotide. The chain joins TRBV7-6 to TRBJ2-1; 8 nucleotides align to TRBD2. The CDR3 has 17 residues. V shed 1 base and J 0 bases; nucleotides not matched to a gene: 5. The germline gives CDR1 SGHVS, CDR2 FNYEAQ. The CDR3 protein is CASSLGTSLSSYNEQFF. Written as DNA, the CDR3 is TGTGCCAGCAGCTTAGGGACTAGCCTAAGCTCCTACAATGAGCAGTTCTTC.

The gene calls are TRBV19 and TRBJ2-3, with D hard to call. Germline CDR1 is LNHDA and CDR2 is SQIVND (reference sequence). The V end lost 6 bases, the J end lost 3 bases, and 16 bases lay between the germline ends. This CDR3 comprises 15 residues. The CDR3 region has the DNA TGTGCCAGTAGGAAGACCCGACATCTAACAGATACGCAGTATTTT. Translated, it gives CASRKTRHLTDTQYF.

This clonotype was observed many times. This chain joins TRBV28 and TRBJ1-1; tentatively, D is TRBD1 (5 bases). CDR3 size: 14 residues. V dropped 5 bases and J dropped 4 bases, with 14 bases sitting between them. Germline CDR1 is MDHEN and CDR2 is SYDVKM. The DNA of the CDR3 is TGTGCCAGCAGTGTTCTCAGGGTTGGCACTGAAGCTTTCTTT. Its protein product is CASSVLRVGTEAFF.

V and J are TRBV29-1 and TRBJ1-1; D is ambiguous. Between the trimmed V and J ends, which lost 0 bases and 5 bases, there was a span of 16 bases. The CDR3 spans 15 residues. The germline gives CDR1 SQVTM, CDR2 ANQGSEA. CDR3 DNA sequence: TGCAGCGTTGAAGATTGGAGCAGGAAGGTGACTGAAGCTTTCTTT. It codes for CSVEDWSRKVTEAFF. Supplemented by reference TRBV29-1 and TRBJ1-1, the full variable domain reads SAVISQKPSRDICQRGTSLTIQCQVDSQVTMMFWYRQQPGQSLTLIATANQGSEATYESGFVIDKFPISRPNLTFSTLTVSNMSPEDSSIYLCSVEDWSRKVTEAFFGQGTRLTVV.

This clonotype was seen once. A read error is possible here, since a much larger clone lies one base away. Because it lacks the conserved phenylalanine or tryptophan at the end, this CDR3 is likely a read error. This chain uses TRBV7-4 with TRBJ2-6; the D call may be TRBD1 or TRBD2 (5 bases each). There are 16 residues in the CDR3. With 4 bases removed from V and 0 bases from J, the gap between germline ends came to 10 bases. The V gene's germline CDR1 is SGHVT and CDR2 SQSDAQ. CDR3 loop: CASSWDGNSGANVLTL. CDR3 DNA sequence: TGTGCCAGCAGCTGGGACGGTAACTCTGGGGCCAACGTCCTGACTTTA.

This clonotype was observed a handful of times. The gene calls are TRBV15 and TRBJ2-7; TRBD2 matches 12 bases. V lost 5 bases and J lost 5; bases outside the gene matches: 7. Germline CDR1 reads LNHNV; CDR2 reads YYDKDF (reference sequence). This CDR3 comprises 15 residues. Here the CDR3 reads CATSRTSGTTNEQYF. CDR3 sequence (DNA): TGTGCCACCAGCCGGACTAGCGGGACTACCAACGAGCAGTACTTC.

This clonotype was recorded a few times. V usage is TRBV7-6 and J usage is TRBJ2-1; D might be TRBD2 (6 bases). Germline V CDR1 and CDR2: SGHVS, FNYEAQ. V gave up 5 bases and J gave up 3 bases, with 14 bases separating them. The CDR3 loop spans 15 amino acids. In nucleotides, the CDR3 is TGTGCCAGCAGCAGGAGGTGGGGGGACTACAATGAGCAGTTCTTC. It specifies CASSRRWGDYNEQFF.

This clonotype has ten or more counts. The V and J genes are TRBV19 and TRBJ1-1, with D unresolved. The V and J ends lost 3 bases and 4 bases respectively, with 9 bases between them. The germline gives CDR1 LNHDA, CDR2 SQIVND (reference sequence). This CDR3 is built from 13 residues. The CDR3 reads CASSIGIGTEAFF. CDR3 coding DNA: TGTGCCAGTAGTATTGGGATTGGCACTGAAGCTTTCTTT.